What follows describes a single T cell receptor beta chain. Its antigen is unidentified. Germline V gene lookup returns CDR1 SGHRS and CDR2 YFSETQ. Germline trimming cut 2 bases from V and 0 bases from J; bases unmatched to any gene: 5. This CDR3 contains 16 residues. The data originate from a study of OX40 agonist ivuxolimab in advanced cancers. Study as a whole: Those treated in dose escalation had hepatocellular carcinoma, melanoma, renal cell cancer or head and neck cancer.

The repertoire was sequenced with immunoSEQ multiplex PCR; TCRdb's copy has only in-frame clones and lacks some. The sample carries 50,000 to 85,000 clones, 85% recorded once. Study conclusions and caveats: Some nonresponders also had low normalized T-cell clonal expansion.

The cohort excluded patients with autoimmune disease history or systemic immunosuppression. Blood draws occurred at baseline, cycle 4 day 1, and cycle 7 day 1. The chain combines TRBV5-1 with TRBJ1-3; 7 bases map to TRBD1. This specimen was CD4+ or CD8+ T cells sorted from blood, taken in a trial of the OX40 agonist ivuxolimab. The TCR was taken from an adult with an advanced solid tumor such as melanoma, head and neck, liver or kidney cancer. This chain's CDR3 is CASSLQGSGSGNTIYF. Written as DNA, the CDR3 is TGCGCCAGCAGCTTACAGGGGTCGGGCTCTGGAAACACCATATATTTT.